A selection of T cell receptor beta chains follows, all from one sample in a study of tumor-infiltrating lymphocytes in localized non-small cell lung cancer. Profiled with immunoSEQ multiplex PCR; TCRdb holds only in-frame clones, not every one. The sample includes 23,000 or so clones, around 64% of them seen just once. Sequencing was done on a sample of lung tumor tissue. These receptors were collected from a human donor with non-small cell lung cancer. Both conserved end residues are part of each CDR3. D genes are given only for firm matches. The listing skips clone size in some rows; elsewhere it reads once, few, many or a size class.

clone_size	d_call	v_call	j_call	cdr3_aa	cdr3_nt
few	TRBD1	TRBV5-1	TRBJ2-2	CASSLGQGNGELFF	TGCGCCAGCAGCCTGGGACAGGGGAACGGGGAGCTGTTTTTT
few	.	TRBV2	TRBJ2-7	CASGVSSGEERLQGEQYF	TGTGCCAGCGGTGTGTCTAGCGGAGAGGAAAGGTTACAGGGCGAGCAGTACTTC
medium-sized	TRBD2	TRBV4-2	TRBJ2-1	CASSQAGGTSGRGEQFF	TGTGCCAGCAGCCAAGCGGGGGGGACTAGCGGGAGGGGTGAGCAGTTCTTC
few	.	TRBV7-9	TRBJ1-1	CASSLDAYTEAFF	TGTGCCAGCAGCCTTGACGCGTACACTGAAGCTTTCTTT
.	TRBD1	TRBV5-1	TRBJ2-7	CASSLAGQGAEEQYF	TGCGCCAGCAGCTTGGCGGGACAGGGGGCGGAAGAGCAGTACTTC
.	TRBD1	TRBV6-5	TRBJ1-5	CASRGQGREPQHF	TGTGCCAGCAGAGGACAGGGAAGAGAGCCCCAGCATTTT
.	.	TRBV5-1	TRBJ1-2	CASSSRLKDVPYGYTF	TGCGCCAGCAGCTCCCGACTCAAAGACGTACCGTATGGCTACACCTTC
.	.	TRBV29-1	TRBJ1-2	CSVFRAGWYGYTF	TGCAGCGTTTTTCGGGCAGGCTGGTATGGCTACACCTTC
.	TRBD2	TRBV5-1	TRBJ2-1	CASSSSGRAYNEQFF	TGCGCCAGCAGCTCTAGCGGGAGGGCTTACAATGAGCAGTTCTTC
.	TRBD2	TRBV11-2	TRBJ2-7	CASSLELAGAYEQYF	TGTGCCAGCAGCTTAGAACTAGCGGGAGCCTACGAGCAGTACTTC
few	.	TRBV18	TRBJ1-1	CASSPPSDTEAFF	TGTGCCAGCTCACCACCAAGTGATACTGAAGCTTTCTTT
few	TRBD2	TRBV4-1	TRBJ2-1	CASSQRTSGSSNEQFF	TGCGCCAGCAGCCAAAGGACTAGCGGGAGTTCCAATGAGCAGTTCTTC
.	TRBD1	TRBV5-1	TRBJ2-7	CASSLTGVEQYF	TGCGCCAGCAGCTTGACAGGGGTCGAGCAGTACTTC
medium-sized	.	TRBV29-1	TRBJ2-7	CSVIGGLLSHEQYF	TGCAGCGTCATAGGGGGGCTTCTCTCCCACGAGCAGTACTTC
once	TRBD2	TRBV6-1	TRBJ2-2	CASSEFVAGASPGELFF	TGTGCCAGCAGTGAATTCGTAGCGGGAGCTTCTCCCGGGGAGCTGTTTTTT
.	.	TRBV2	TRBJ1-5	CASRGSENQPQHF	TGTGCCAGCAGGGGTTCGGAGAATCAGCCCCAGCATTTT
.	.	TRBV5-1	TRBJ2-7	CASSLVGPAYEQYF	TGCGCCAGCAGCTTGGTCGGGCCAGCCTACGAGCAGTACTTC
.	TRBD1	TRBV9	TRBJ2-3	CASSFRGQGRVDTQYF	TGTGCCAGCAGCTTTAGGGGACAGGGAAGAGTAGATACGCAGTATTTT
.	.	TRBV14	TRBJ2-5	CASSLHGAGRETQYF	TGTGCCAGCAGCCTCCACGGGGCCGGGAGAGAGACCCAGTACTTC
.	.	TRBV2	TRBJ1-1	CASRSNTEAFF	TGTGCCAGCAGATCGAACACTGAAGCTTTCTTT
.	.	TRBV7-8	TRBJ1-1	CASSFNRDRAEAFF	TGTGCCAGCAGCTTCAACAGGGATCGGGCTGAAGCTTTCTTT
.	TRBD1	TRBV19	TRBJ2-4	CASSQDRGYIQYF	TGTGCCAGTAGTCAAGACAGGGGATACATTCAGTACTTC
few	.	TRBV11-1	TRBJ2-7	CASSERPIYEQYF	TGTGCCAGCAGCGAGCGACCGATCTACGAGCAGTACTTC
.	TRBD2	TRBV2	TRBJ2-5	CASSGLAGGETQYF	TGTGCCAGCTCCGGACTAGCGGGAGGAGAGACCCAGTACTTC
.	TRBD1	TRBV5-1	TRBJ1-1	CASRQDPGGSTEAFF	TGCGCCAGCAGACAGGACCCAGGGGGGAGCACTGAAGCTTTCTTT
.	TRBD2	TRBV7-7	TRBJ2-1	CASSQSPGLEQFF	TGTGCCAGCAGCCAATCTCCGGGACTAGAGCAGTTCTTC
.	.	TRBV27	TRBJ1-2	CASSLSWEGRYGYTF	TGTGCCAGCAGTTTAAGCTGGGAGGGGCGGTATGGCTACACCTTC
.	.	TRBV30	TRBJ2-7	CAWGILYEQYF	TGTGCCTGGGGTATCTTATACGAGCAGTACTTC
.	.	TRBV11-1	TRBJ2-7	CASSLELGYEQYF	TGTGCCAGCAGCTTAGAGCTGGGATACGAGCAGTACTTC
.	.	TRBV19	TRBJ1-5	CASSIGTTSTYSNQPQHF	TGTGCCAGTAGTATCGGGACTACCAGCACCTATAGCAATCAGCCCCAGCATTTT
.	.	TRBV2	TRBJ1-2	CASTRQTPNYGYTF	TGTGCCAGCACCAGACAGACTCCCAACTATGGCTACACCTTC
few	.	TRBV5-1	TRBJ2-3	CASSPPTGQADTQYF	TGCGCCAGCAGCCCCCCGACAGGACAAGCAGATACGCAGTATTTT
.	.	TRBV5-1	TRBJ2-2	CASEPLSNTGELFF	TGCGCCAGCGAGCCCCTTTCAAACACCGGGGAGCTGTTTTTT
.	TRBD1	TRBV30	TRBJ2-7	CAWTAGTGISYEQYF	TGTGCCTGGACCGCCGGGACAGGGATTTCGTACGAGCAGTACTTC
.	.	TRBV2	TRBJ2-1	CASSDTGFESEQFF	TGTGCCAGCAGTGATACCGGATTCGAGAGTGAGCAGTTCTTC
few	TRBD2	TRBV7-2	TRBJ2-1	CASSLVASGTGGEQFF	TGTGCCAGCAGCTTAGTAGCTAGCGGGACGGGAGGTGAGCAGTTCTTC
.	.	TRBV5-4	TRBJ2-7	CASSLSRGATYEQYF	TGTGCCAGCAGCTTATCCCGGGGCGCAACCTACGAGCAGTACTTC
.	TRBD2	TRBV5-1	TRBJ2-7	CASSESGGRSYEQYF	TGCGCCAGCAGCGAGTCGGGCGGGAGGTCGTACGAGCAGTACTTC
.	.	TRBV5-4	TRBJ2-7	CASSRTLPPYEQYF	TGTGCCAGCAGCAGAACCTTACCCCCCTACGAGCAGTACTTC
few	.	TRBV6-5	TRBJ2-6	CASSYGRNVLTF	TGTGCCAGCAGTTACGGCAGGAACGTCCTGACTTTC
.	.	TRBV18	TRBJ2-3	CASSPPEDTQYF	TGTGCCAGCTCACCCCCCGAAGATACGCAGTATTTT
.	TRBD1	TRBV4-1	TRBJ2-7	CASSRGQGPYEQYF	TGCGCCAGCAGCCGCGGACAGGGACCCTACGAGCAGTACTTC
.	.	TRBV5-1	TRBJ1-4	CASSQSATNEKLFF	TGCGCCAGCAGCCAGAGCGCAACTAATGAAAAACTGTTTTTT
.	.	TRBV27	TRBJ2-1	CASSRRGFPYNEQFF	TGTGCCAGCAGTAGGAGAGGTTTTCCCTACAATGAGCAGTTCTTC